Shown below are 4 T cell receptor beta chains from a single sample sequenced in a study of shared clonotypes between healthy human individuals. The assay was immunoSEQ multiplex PCR, and TCRdb's table has in-frame clones only and misses some. The table records more than 550,000 clones, about 91% of them present only once. CD45RO-negative, CCR7-positively selected cells formed the naive CD8 fraction, excluding terminally differentiated effector memory CD45RA+ cells. Sequenced material: naive CD8+ T cells sorted from blood. The receptor source for this set is a young man in good health.

The gene calls are TRBV11-3 and TRBJ2-1; D perhaps matches TRBD2 (7 bases). Trimming stripped 5 bases from V and 7 bases from J, with 15 bases between. The CDR3 consists of 14 residues. CDR1 SGHNT and CDR2 YENEEA come from the germline V gene. This CDR3 reads CASSGGAETNEQFF. In nucleotides, the CDR3 is TGTGCCAGCAGCGGGGGGGCAGAAACGAATGAGCAGTTCTTC. Using reference TRBV11-3 and TRBJ2-1 for the parts outside the CDR3, the full variable domain is EAGVVQSPRYKIIEKKQPVAFWCNPISGHNTLYWYLQNLGQGPELLIRYENEEAVDDSQLPKDRFSAERLKGVDSTLKIQPAELGDSAVYLCASSGGAETNEQFFGPGTRLTVL.

The chain links TRBV4-1 to TRBJ2-7; D remains unclear. Trimming took 6 bases from V and 3 from J, leaving 12 bases between them. Germline V gene data show CDR1 as MGHRA and CDR2 as YSYEKL. The CDR3 has 13 residues. In DNA, the CDR3 is TGCGCCAGCAGTTTCGGGCCGTACTACGAGCAGTACTTC. It translates to CASSFGPYYEQYF.

The chain has TRBV27 and TRBJ2-2; D unresolved. This CDR3 region has 13 residues. The V and J ends lost 2 bases and 5 bases respectively, with 6 bases between them. The germline CDR1 and CDR2 sequences are MNHEY and SMNVEV (reference sequence). The CDR3 spells CASSLGRTGELFF. DNA for the CDR3: TGTGCCAGCAGTTTAGGTCGAACCGGGGAGCTGTTTTTT.

The genes are TRBV9 and TRBJ2-7; 7 nucleotides align to TRBD2. The V segment lost 1 base and the J segment 7 bases; nucleotides outside the gene matches: 8. The germline gives CDR1 SGDLS, CDR2 YYNGEE. CDR3 size: 14 residues. CDR3 protein: CASSVNPGEGEQYF. The CDR3 DNA reads TGTGCCAGCAGCGTAAACCCCGGGGAGGGGGAGCAGTACTTC. Complete variable domain (other parts from reference TRBV9 and TRBJ2-7): DSGVTQTPKHLITATGQRVTLRCSPRSGDLSVYWYQQSLDQGLQFLIQYYNGEERAKGNILERFSAQQFPDLHSELNLSSLELGDSALYFCASSVNPGEGEQYFGPGTRLTVT.